A selection of T cell receptor beta chains follows, all from one sample in a study of PD-1 blockade in classical Hodgkin lymphoma. Repertoires were generated with immunoSEQ multiplex PCR, while TCRdb's copy carries only in-frame clones and drops some. Of tens of thousands of clones in the sample, roughly 70% were seen once. The sample in question was peripheral blood mononuclear cells (PBMCs), obtained at baseline. The receptor set was obtained from a human donor with classical Hodgkin lymphoma. The CDR3 runs from the conserved cysteine through the conserved F or W. A D gene is named only where the DNA matches it firmly. The size entry is marked missing in some rows and otherwise reads once, few, many or a size class.

V gene: TRBV19
J gene: TRBJ2-1
D gene: .
clone size: .
CDR3 DNA: TGTGCCAGTAGTATGGTAGCACTCGATGAGCAGTTCTTC
CDR3 protein: CASSMVALDEQFF

V gene: TRBV11-2
J gene: TRBJ2-3
D gene: .
clone size: once
CDR3 DNA: TGTGCCAGCAGCTTAGGCAGGTTCCTCACAGATACGCAGTATTTT
CDR3 protein: CASSLGRFLTDTQYF

V gene: TRBV25-1
J gene: TRBJ2-6
D gene: .
clone size: .
CDR3 DNA: TGTGCCAGCAGCCGGGGTGATCCCAGCTCTGGGGCCAACGTCCTGACTTTC
CDR3 protein: CASSRGDPSSGANVLTF

V gene: TRBV6-5
J gene: TRBJ2-1
D gene: TRBD2
clone size: .
CDR3 DNA: TGTGCCAGCAGTTACCTAGCGGGGGGATCCTACAATGAGCAGTTCTTC
CDR3 protein: CASSYLAGGSYNEQFF

V gene: TRBV28
J gene: TRBJ2-5
D gene: .
clone size: once
CDR3 DNA: TGTGCCAGCAGTCCCACCCAGGGACGGCAGCAAGAGACCCAGTACTTC
CDR3 protein: CASSPTQGRQQETQYF

V gene: TRBV19
J gene: TRBJ1-1
D gene: .
clone size: once
CDR3 DNA: TGTGCCAGTAGTATAGTCCCCGGGAACACTGAAGCTTTCTTT
CDR3 protein: CASSIVPGNTEAFF

V gene: TRBV11-2
J gene: TRBJ2-3
D gene: TRBD2
clone size: .
CDR3 DNA: TGTGCCAGCAGCTTAGAGGGGCTGCGGCTAGCGGGGGGGCGAGATACGCAGTATTTT
CDR3 protein: CASSLEGLRLAGGRDTQYF

V gene: TRBV6-5
J gene: TRBJ1-4
D gene: .
clone size: .
CDR3 DNA: TGTGCCAGCAGTTGGACAGTCAGATCTACTAATGAAAAACTGTTTTTT
CDR3 protein: CASSWTVRSTNEKLFF

V gene: TRBV29-1
J gene: TRBJ2-1
D gene: .
clone size: .
CDR3 DNA: TGCAGCGTTGATGGACCTGAGCAGTTCTTC
CDR3 protein: CSVDGPEQFF

V gene: TRBV4-1
J gene: TRBJ1-5
D gene: .
clone size: .
CDR3 DNA: TGCGCCAGCAGCCAAGATGTGACAGTCAATCAGCCCCAGCATTTT
CDR3 protein: CASSQDVTVNQPQHF

V gene: TRBV27
J gene: TRBJ1-2
D gene: TRBD1
clone size: .
CDR3 DNA: TGTGCCAGCAGGGGGACAGGGCACTATGGCTACACCTTC
CDR3 protein: CASRGTGHYGYTF

V gene: TRBV27
J gene: TRBJ1-5
D gene: .
clone size: .
CDR3 DNA: TGTGCCTCAGCATCGAATCTCCTATATAGCAATCAGCCCCAGCATTTT
CDR3 protein: CASASNLLYSNQPQHF

V gene: TRBV2
J gene: TRBJ1-2
D gene: .
clone size: .
CDR3 DNA: TGTGCCAGCAAATACAGCCAGGAGACATCTGGCTACACCTTC
CDR3 protein: CASKYSQETSGYTF

V gene: TRBV5-6
J gene: TRBJ2-2
D gene: .
clone size: .
CDR3 DNA: TGTGCCAGCAGCTTGCAGTGGGAGAGCACCGGGGAGCTGTTTTTT
CDR3 protein: CASSLQWESTGELFF

V gene: TRBV5-1
J gene: TRBJ2-6
D gene: TRBD1
clone size: few
CDR3 DNA: TGCGCCAGCAGTTGGACAGGGTCTGGGGCCAACGTCCTGACTTTC
CDR3 protein: CASSWTGSGANVLTF

V gene: TRBV7-9
J gene: TRBJ1-2
D gene: TRBD1
clone size: .
CDR3 DNA: TGTGCCAGCAGCTTAGGGGGACAGGGAGGCTATGGCTACACCTTC
CDR3 protein: CASSLGGQGGYGYTF

V gene: TRBV5-1
J gene: TRBJ1-4
D gene: .
clone size: .
CDR3 DNA: TGCGCCAGCAGCTTCCTCGACAGCAAGGAAAAACTGTTTTTT
CDR3 protein: CASSFLDSKEKLFF

V gene: TRBV6-1
J gene: TRBJ1-2
D gene: .
clone size: .
CDR3 DNA: TGTGCCAGCAGTGAAATGGGTAGGAACTATGGCTACACCTTC
CDR3 protein: CASSEMGRNYGYTF

V gene: TRBV19
J gene: TRBJ1-6
D gene: .
clone size: few
CDR3 DNA: TGTGCCAGTACTCGAAGAGGGGGGCTATATAATTCACCCCTCCACTTT
CDR3 protein: CASTRRGGLYNSPLHF

V gene: TRBV4-1
J gene: TRBJ1-4
D gene: .
clone size: .
CDR3 DNA: TGCGCCAGCAGCCGACAGGCCGCAACTAATGAAAAACTGTTTTTT
CDR3 protein: CASSRQAATNEKLFF

V gene: TRBV28
J gene: TRBJ1-5
D gene: TRBD1
clone size: .
CDR3 DNA: TGTGCCAGCAGTGCGGGGACAGGACTTAATCAGCCCCAGCATTTT
CDR3 protein: CASSAGTGLNQPQHF

V gene: TRBV5-1
J gene: TRBJ1-2
D gene: TRBD1
clone size: .
CDR3 DNA: TGCGCCAGCCGGGACAGGGGGCTCTATGGCTACACCTTC
CDR3 protein: CASRDRGLYGYTF

V gene: TRBV4-3
J gene: TRBJ1-1
D gene: TRBD1
clone size: .
CDR3 DNA: TGCGCCAGCAGCCAAGAAGCGACAGGGGGTACTGAAGCTTTCTTT
CDR3 protein: CASSQEATGGTEAFF

V gene: TRBV7-2
J gene: TRBJ1-2
D gene: .
clone size: .
CDR3 DNA: TGTGCCAGCAGCTTAGGAAGACCCAGTCCGGCAAGGACCTTC
CDR3 protein: CASSLGRPSPARTF

V gene: TRBV11-3
J gene: TRBJ2-5
D gene: TRBD1
clone size: .
CDR3 DNA: TGTGCCAGCAGCACCGGACAGGTGGGGGAGACCCAGTACTTC
CDR3 protein: CASSTGQVGETQYF

V gene: TRBV5-1
J gene: TRBJ2-3
D gene: TRBD2
clone size: once
CDR3 DNA: TGCGCCAGCAGCTTAACAGCGGGAGGACGGTGGGGCACGCAGTATTTT
CDR3 protein: CASSLTAGGRWGTQYF

V gene: TRBV9
J gene: TRBJ2-5
D gene: .
clone size: .
CDR3 DNA: TGTGCCAGCAGCGTTTCTGGGGTTCAAGAGACCCAGTACTTC
CDR3 protein: CASSVSGVQETQYF

V gene: TRBV7-2
J gene: TRBJ1-3
D gene: .
clone size: .
CDR3 DNA: TGTGCCAGCAGCCTAACAACTTCTGGAAACACCATATATTTT
CDR3 protein: CASSLTTSGNTIYF

V gene: TRBV7-9
J gene: TRBJ2-1
D gene: .
clone size: few
CDR3 DNA: TGTGCCAGCAGCCTTTCCCTGGGCAGGGTCAATGAGCAGTTCTTC
CDR3 protein: CASSLSLGRVNEQFF

V gene: TRBV27
J gene: TRBJ1-2
D gene: TRBD1
clone size: few
CDR3 DNA: TGTGCCAGCAGTAAAGGACAGGGGGGTAACTATGGCTACACCTTC
CDR3 protein: CASSKGQGGNYGYTF

V gene: TRBV6-5
J gene: TRBJ2-7
D gene: .
clone size: once
CDR3 DNA: TGTGCCAGCAGTTACTACAGAGACAGAGGCGAGCAGTACTTC
CDR3 protein: CASSYYRDRGEQYF

V gene: TRBV30
J gene: TRBJ2-7
D gene: .
clone size: .
CDR3 DNA: TGTGCCTGGAGTGCTTACGAGCAGTACTTC
CDR3 protein: CAWSAYEQYF

V gene: TRBV7-6
J gene: TRBJ1-5
D gene: .
clone size: .
CDR3 DNA: TGTGCCAGCAGCTTAGTGGGCAATCAGCCCCAGCATTTT
CDR3 protein: CASSLVGNQPQHF

V gene: TRBV28
J gene: TRBJ1-2
D gene: .
clone size: few
CDR3 DNA: TGTGCCAGCAGTCCCGGGACCCAGAACTATGGCTACACCTTC
CDR3 protein: CASSPGTQNYGYTF

V gene: TRBV28
J gene: TRBJ1-2
D gene: .
clone size: once
CDR3 DNA: TGTGCCAGCACAGTAACCCTTAACTATGGCTACACCTTC
CDR3 protein: CASTVTLNYGYTF

V gene: TRBV4-3
J gene: TRBJ2-1
D gene: TRBD2
clone size: .
CDR3 DNA: TGCGCCAGCAGCCAGAGGACTAGCGGGAGGTTATACAATGAGCAGTTCTTC
CDR3 protein: CASSQRTSGRLYNEQFF

V gene: TRBV6-6
J gene: TRBJ2-1
D gene: .
clone size: .
CDR3 DNA: TGTGCCAGCAGTCAGGGACCGGCGGAATACAATGAGCAGTTCTTC
CDR3 protein: CASSQGPAEYNEQFF

V gene: TRBV11-3
J gene: TRBJ2-3
D gene: TRBD2
clone size: few
CDR3 DNA: TGTGCCAGCAGCTCCCCTAGCGGGGGTACAGATACGCAGTATTTT
CDR3 protein: CASSSPSGGTDTQYF

V gene: TRBV5-1
J gene: TRBJ2-3
D gene: TRBD1
clone size: few
CDR3 DNA: TGCGCCAGCAGCTTGGACGGACAGGGCAACACAGATACGCAGTATTTT
CDR3 protein: CASSLDGQGNTDTQYF

V gene: TRBV30
J gene: TRBJ1-3
D gene: .
clone size: .
CDR3 DNA: TGTGCCTGGAGTGTCTGGGACGGTGGAAACACCATATATTTT
CDR3 protein: CAWSVWDGGNTIYF

V gene: TRBV5-6
J gene: TRBJ1-5
D gene: .
clone size: .
CDR3 DNA: TGTGCCAGCAGCTTCCCGACAGCCCTCCCGCACTTGCATCAGCCCCAGCATTTT
CDR3 protein: CASSFPTALPHLHQPQHF

V gene: TRBV21-1
J gene: TRBJ2-5
D gene: .
clone size: .
CDR3 DNA: TGTGCCAGCAGCCCGAGACAGACAAAAGAGACCCAGTACTTC
CDR3 protein: CASSPRQTKETQYF

V gene: TRBV27
J gene: TRBJ2-1
D gene: TRBD2
clone size: .
CDR3 DNA: TGTGCCAGCAGTTTAACGCTAGCGGAGGATGAGCAGTTCTTC
CDR3 protein: CASSLTLAEDEQFF

V gene: TRBV28
J gene: TRBJ2-3
D gene: .
clone size: .
CDR3 DNA: TGTGCCAGCAGTCTAGTTCGCACAGATACGCAGTATTTT
CDR3 protein: CASSLVRTDTQYF

V gene: TRBV6-5
J gene: TRBJ1-1
D gene: .
clone size: few
CDR3 DNA: TGTGCCAGCAGTATCAACAGTTTTGGCACTGAAGCTTTCTTT
CDR3 protein: CASSINSFGTEAFF